The 27 T cell receptor beta chains in this list originate from one sample, sequenced in a study of T cell responses to AZD1222 COVID-19 vaccine. Sequenced by immunoSEQ multiplex PCR; TCRdb stores in-frame clones only, minus some. The profile shows under 95,000 clones, 90% of them singletons. Source: peripheral blood, taken on day 0 of AZD1222 vaccination. These receptors were collected from an adult in good health.

This chain connects TRBV6-5 to TRBJ2-5; D perhaps matches TRBD1 (6 bases). Germline loops: CDR1 MNHEY, CDR2 SVGAGI. The V end lost 2 bases, the J end lost 5 bases, and 15 bases lay between the germline ends. CDR3 size: 15 residues. CDR3 residues: CASSYAGTKWETQYF. CDR3 nucleotides: TGTGCCAGCAGTTACGCCGGGACAAAGTGGGAGACCCAGTACTTC.

The chain carries TRBV18 and TRBJ2-3; D is unresolved. This CDR3 is built from 14 residues. V lost 5 bases to trimming and J lost 0 bases, with 9 bases between them. Germline V lookup: CDR1 KGHSH, CDR2 LQKENI. The CDR3, as DNA: TGTGCCAGCTCATCCTCCCAAAGCACAGATACGCAGTATTTT. Translation gives CASSSSQSTDTQYF.

This clone was detected a few times. CDR3: CASSEGGTEAFF. DNA for the CDR3: TGCGCCAGCAGCGAGGGGGGCACTGAAGCTTTCTTT. This chain links TRBV5-1 with TRBJ1-1, with a tentative D call TRBD1 (6 bases). In germline, CDR1 is SGHRS, CDR2 YFSETQ. The CDR3 is made up of 12 amino acids. V was pared by 4 bases and J by 4 bases, with 8 bases between.

V and J are TRBV4-1 and TRBJ1-6; D unclear. CDR3 length: 16 amino acids. V was pared by 1 base and J by 0 bases, with 7 bases between. The germline CDR1 and CDR2 sequences are MGHRA and YSYEKL. The CDR3 nucleotides are TGCGCCAGCAGCCAAGGGCGGAGCTCCTATAATTCACCCCTCCACTTT. This gives the protein CASSQGRSSYNSPLHF.

This clone was seen more than once but under ten times. CDR3 DNA: TGTGCCAGCAGCTTATTGGGGGCGCGCACTGAAGCTTTCTTT. It is translated as CASSLLGARTEAFF. The J gene is TRBJ1-1, the V gene TRBV7-2, with D maybe TRBD1 (6 bases). V lost 2 bases and J 4 bases, leaving 11 bases between the germline ends. CDR1 SGHTA and CDR2 FQGNSA come from the germline V gene. CDR3 size: 14 residues. Based on the CDR3 plus reference TRBV7-2 and TRBJ1-1, the full variable domain is GAGVSQSPSNKVTEKGKDVELRCDPISGHTALYWYRQSLGQGLEFLIYFQGNSAPDKSGLPSDRFSAERTGGSVSTLTIQRTQQEDSAVYLCASSLLGARTEAFFGQGTRLTVV.

The chain has TRBV25-1 and TRBJ2-1, with D perhaps TRBD1 or TRBD2 (5 bases each). With 6 bases removed from V and 0 bases from J, the gap between germline ends came to 18 bases. Germline assignment: CDR1 MGHDK and CDR2 SYGVNS. The CDR3 has 17 amino acids. The CDR3 is CASSPAGAASSYNEQFF. In DNA, the CDR3 is TGTGCCAGCAGCCCCGCCGGGGCGGCGAGCTCCTACAATGAGCAGTTCTTC.

This clone was detected only a few times. This chain uses TRBV7-6 with TRBJ1-6, with 7 bases aligning to TRBD1. CDR1 and CDR2 from the germline V gene are SGHVS and FNYEAQ. The CDR3 length is 15 residues. J lost 9 bases, V lost 1 base, and 6 bases had no gene match. The CDR3, as DNA: TGTGCCAGCAGCTTAGTCTCAGAGGGGGCTTCACCCCTCCACTTT. Translated, it gives CASSLVSEGASPLHF.

V and J are TRBV19 and TRBJ1-1; D gene ambiguous. CDR3 length: 14 amino acids. CDR1 is LNHDA and CDR2 is SQIVND in the germline V gene (reference sequence). Trimming took off 3 bases at V and 3 bases at J, with 11 bases between the two ends. The CDR3 sequence is CASSISKAYTEAFF. The CDR3 coding sequence is TGTGCCAGTAGTATTTCCAAGGCCTACACTGAAGCTTTCTTT.

The chain is built from TRBV7-6 and TRBJ2-2; 8 bases are shared with TRBD2. The CDR3 spans 18 residues. With V trimmed by 0 bases and J by 4 bases, 10 bases remained unmatched. CDR1 is SGHVS and CDR2 is FNYEAQ in the germline V gene. The chain's CDR3 is CASSLAPGGRGGTGELFF. Here the CDR3 DNA reads TGTGCCAGCAGCTTAGCTCCTGGCGGTCGGGGGGGCACCGGGGAGCTGTTTTTT.

V and J are TRBV30 and TRBJ1-3; D is uncertain. This CDR3 region has 15 residues. Germline CDR1 and CDR2: GTSNPN and SVGIG (reference sequence). V lost 3 bases and J lost 8, with 20 bases in between. CDR3 residues: CAWSKGSSDLHTIYF. In nucleotides, the CDR3 is TGTGCCTGGAGCAAGGGATCCAGTGACCTTCACACCATATATTTT.

The CDR3 loop reads CASSYSNEGVGTEAFF. The CDR3, as DNA: TGTGCCAGCAGTTACTCGAATGAGGGGGTGGGGACTGAAGCTTTCTTT. The chain combines TRBV6-5 with TRBJ1-1, with D perhaps matching TRBD1 (6 bases). The V gene's germline CDR1 is MNHEY and CDR2 SVGAGI. The germline V and J ends were trimmed by 0 bases and 5 bases, with 16 bases remaining between them. The CDR3 covers 16 residues.

The chain has TRBV18 and TRBJ1-6, with D tentatively TRBD1 (6 bases). The CDR3 has 15 amino acids. Germline CDR1 KGHSH, CDR2 LQKENI. Trimming removed 4 bases from V and 5 bases from J, with 12 bases in between. CDR3 region: CASSQGVQDNSPLHF. The CDR3 DNA sequence: TGTGCCAGCTCACAGGGGGTACAGGATAATTCACCCCTCCACTTT.

This chain links TRBV11-3 with TRBJ2-1, with D perhaps TRBD1 or TRBD2 (5 bases each). Trimming took 5 bases from V and 6 from J, leaving 20 bases between them. Looked up from germline, CDR1 is SGHNT and CDR2 is YENEEA. The CDR3 sequence is 16 residues long. The CDR3 region has the DNA TGTGCCAGCAGCAGGACCGGGACGGAACCTTTCAATGAGCAGTTCTTC. Amino acid sequence: CASSRTGTEPFNEQFF.

V gene TRBV4-1 combines with J gene TRBJ2-7, with D maybe TRBD2 (5 bases). Trimming took off 1 base at V and 2 bases at J, with 18 bases between the two ends. The CDR3 has 17 residues. Germline lookup yields CDR1 MGHRA and CDR2 YSYEKL. The CDR3 DNA follows: TGCGCCAGCAGCCAAGGCCCCCCGGGAATGAGTCCCTACGAGCAGTACTTC. Its translation: CASSQGPPGMSPYEQYF.

In this sample, this clone turned up once. The chain uses TRBV5-8 and TRBJ1-2; D is unclear. The CDR3 is 11 amino acids. Germline V lookup: CDR1 SGHTS, CDR2 YDEGEE. V was clipped by 5 bases and J by 7 bases, with 9 bases between them. The CDR3 nucleotides read TGTGCCAGCAGTTCTTCCGTTGGCTACACCTTC. As protein: CASSSSVGYTF.

The gene calls are TRBV6-5 and TRBJ2-1, with D perhaps TRBD1 or TRBD2 (6 bases each). This CDR3 region has 14 residues. Germline CDR1 and CDR2: MNHEY and SVGAGI. The germline V and J ends were trimmed by 6 bases and 9 bases, with 18 bases remaining between them. The CDR3 is CASREGGLLSEQFF. CDR3 bases: TGTGCCAGCAGGGAGGGGGGCCTGTTAAGTGAGCAGTTCTTC.

The chain uses TRBV6-5 and TRBJ1-1; no reliable D call. The germline V and J ends were trimmed by 7 bases and 0 bases, with 9 bases remaining between them. This CDR3 contains 13 residues. Germline lookup yields CDR1 MNHEY and CDR2 SVGAGI. DNA of the CDR3: TGTGCCAGCACGTCCTGGATGAACACTGAAGCTTTCTTT. Protein product: CASTSWMNTEAFF.

The chain combines TRBV6-2 or TRBV6-3 with TRBJ1-5; D is undetermined. There are 11 residues in the CDR3. Germline-derived CDR1 and CDR2 are MNHEY and SVGEGT. Trimming left V 4 bases short and J 9 bases short, with 7 bases between. CDR3 region: CASSSDPPQHF. The CDR3, as DNA: TGTGCCAGCAGTTCTGATCCGCCCCAGCATTTT.

The chain joins TRBV6-4 to TRBJ2-7, with 7 bases fitting TRBD1. Germline assignment: CDR1 MRHNA and CDR2 SNTAGT. Unmatched junction bases numbered 5, after V lost 6 bases and J lost 3 bases. The CDR3 runs 13 residues. In nucleotides, the CDR3 is TGTGCCAGCAGACCTGGGACAGACTACGAGCAGTACTTC. Translated: CASRPGTDYEQYF.

The rearrangement links TRBV18 to TRBJ2-3, with 7 positions matching TRBD2. After removal of 3 bases from V and 8 bases from J, the junction contained 2 bases not matched to a gene. Germline V gives CDR1 KGHSH, CDR2 LQKENI. CDR3 size: 12 residues. The CDR3 region is CASSPWGGTQYF. The DNA for the CDR3 is TGTGCCAGCTCACCTTGGGGGGGTACGCAGTATTTT.

This rearrangement joins TRBV6-5 to TRBJ1-5; D gene ambiguous. CDR1 MNHEY and CDR2 SVGAGI come from the germline V gene. V lost 0 bases to trimming and J lost 5 bases, with 8 bases between them. CDR3 length: 14 residues. As DNA, the CDR3 is TGTGCCAGCAGTTACTCGGGAGGGTATCAGCCCCAGCATTTT. Translating gives CASSYSGGYQPQHF.

The chain recombines TRBV6-6 with TRBJ1-6, with D unclear. Germline V gives CDR1 MNHNY, CDR2 SVGAGI (reference sequence). This CDR3 is built from 16 residues. Between the trimmed V and J ends, which lost 4 bases and 6 bases, there was a span of 16 bases. CDR3 in DNA: TGTGCCAGCAGTTTGCCCCATTTCGGGTCTAATTCACCCCTCCACTTT. Protein sequence: CASSLPHFGSNSPLHF.

The chain is built from TRBV11-2 and TRBJ1-5; 7 bases are shared with TRBD1. V shed 10 bases, J shed 10 bases, and the junction held 13 bases outside the gene matches. CDR3 length equals 13 residues. Germline-derived CDR1 and CDR2 are SGHAT and FQNNGV. The CDR3 sequence: CATQGTAGGPQHF. In DNA form, the CDR3 reads TGTGCCACCCAGGGGACAGCTGGTGGTCCCCAGCATTTT.

This rearrangement joins TRBV30 to TRBJ2-1; 9 nucleotides agree with TRBD1. Trimming at V came to 4 bases and at J to 4 bases, leaving 2 bases not matched to a gene. Germline assignment: CDR1 GTSNPN and CDR2 SVGIG (reference sequence). The CDR3 is 13 residues long. The CDR3: CAWMGQGYNEQFF. The CDR3 region has the DNA TGTGCCTGGATGGGACAGGGTTACAATGAGCAGTTCTTC.

This chain connects TRBV7-6 to TRBJ1-2, with D maybe TRBD1 (5 bases). CDR3 length: 16 amino acids. V lost 3 bases to trimming and J lost 6 bases, with 20 bases between them. Per the germline V gene, CDR1 is SGHVS and CDR2 is FNYEAQ. The CDR3 here is CASSLGEAGKGNGYTF. CDR3 DNA: TGTGCCAGCAGCTTGGGTGAAGCAGGGAAAGGGAATGGCTACACCTTC.

V and J are TRBV18 and TRBJ1-3, with D possibly matching TRBD1 (5 bases). V lost 3 bases, J lost 2 bases, and 11 bases lay in between. This CDR3 region has 15 residues. Looked up from germline, CDR1 is KGHSH and CDR2 is LQKENI. CDR3 coding DNA: TGTGCCAGCTCACCCCCAGGGTCTCCTGGAAACACCATATATTTT. Translation: CASSPPGSPGNTIYF.

The chain recombines TRBV18 with TRBJ2-7; D may be TRBD1 or TRBD2 (5 bases each). The CDR3 is 15 amino acids. V was clipped by 4 bases and J by 2 bases, with 15 bases between them. CDR1 is KGHSH and CDR2 is LQKENI in the germline V gene. CDR3 DNA: TGTGCCAGCTCACGGGGCGCTGGAGGACCCTACGAGCAGTACTTC. Its protein product is CASSRGAGGPYEQYF.